This T cell receptor (beta chain) was captured in a study of blood T cell repertoires in COVID-19. Study as a whole: Acute-phase and convalescent COVID-19 samples originated in the United States, Italy and Spain. The cDNA or gDNA used as material had been derived from T cells, B-cell-depleted T cells, or PBMCs.

Seattle cases were enrolled at active infection and followed longitudinally. Source study methods: Scientists estimated how many nucleated cells there were by amplifying reference gene primers. TCRdb keeps only in-frame clones here, not all; method: immunoSEQ multiplex PCR. That table furnishes V, J and clone size, whereas the DNA furnished D and trimming. The sample yields about 440,000 clones, approximately 88% seen once. CDR3 length: 15 residues. V gave up 4 bases and J gave up 6 bases; unmatched junction bases: 11. CDR1 and CDR2 from the germline V gene are SGHRS and YFSETQ. The TCR sequence derives from a woman in her fifties or sixties with COVID-19, enrolled during active disease. Sequenced sample: peripheral blood. The gene calls are TRBV5-1 and TRBJ2-5, with TRBD2 identical over 8 bases. DNA of the CDR3: TGCGCCAGCAGCCTATCGGGGGGGGTCGGACAGACCCAGTACTTC. Its protein is CASSLSGGVGQTQYF. Full variable domain (remainder filled in from reference TRBV5-1 and TRBJ2-5): KAGVTQTPRYLIKTRGQQVTLSCSPISGHRSVSWYQQTPGQGLQFLFEYFSETQRNKGNFPGRFSGRQFSNSRSEMNVSTLELGDSALYLCASSLSGGVGQTQYFGPGTRLLVL.